This T cell receptor (beta chain) came from a study of OX40 agonist ivuxolimab in advanced cancers. Regarding the study in general: Ivuxolimab was a fully human IgG2 agonistic monoclonal antibody targeting the costimulatory receptor OX40 (CD134). Intravenous ivuxolimab was administered to patients every 2 weeks at six dose levels: 0.01, 0.1, 0.3, 1.5, 3 and 10 mg/kg. Of the approximately 53 patients in dose escalation, some 20 had hepatocellular carcinoma, some 15 had melanoma, 9 had renal cell carcinoma and 9 had head and neck cancer. A male proportion of around 81% and a mean age of approximately 58 years, ranging from about 20 to 80, were recorded for the dose-escalation cohort. Prior anti-PD-1, anti-PD-L1 or anti-CTLA-4 therapy was permitted, and checkpoint inhibitors had been received by under 50% of dose-escalation patients. Partial responses occurred in three dose-escalation patients, of whom one had hepatocellular carcinoma and two had cutaneous melanoma. The purpose of peripheral TCRbeta sequencing was to test whether ivuxolimab changed TCR sequence diversity and led to clonal T-cell expansion. The paper describes the monotherapy dose-escalation part (N = 52 patients) of the phase I trial of ivuxolimab. Here is what the overall study found, with its caveats: In partial responders in the 0.1-3.0 mg/kg groups, normalized peripheral clonal expansion was found to be among the lowest, especially among CD8+ T cells. Low levels of normalized T-cell clonal expansion were also shown by some nonresponding patients. At doses of 0.1 to 3.0 mg/kg, clonal expansion of both CD4+ and CD8+ T cells in blood was seen between baseline and week 6. After ivuxolimab, CD8+ T cells had more expanded clones than CD4+ T cells on average. The antigen specificity of the peripheral T cells that underwent clonal expansion was not determined.

Genomic DNA was isolated from the sorted cells so that the TCRbeta CDR3 region could be sequenced. The immunoSEQ Assay was used for sequencing of TCRbeta CDR3 regions. Entries here come from immuneACCESS through TCRdb and include only in-frame sequences with V and J called. Some clones fail to appear in such tables; in the studies checked, an unresolved V gene covers under half of the shortfall, and the cause of the remainder is unknown. For this sample there are 80,000 or so clones; approximately 85% appear just once. The ten most abundant clones make up around 2% of the sample. This clone was observed a single time. The specificity of this receptor is unknown. The input lacks base qualities; no much larger clone sits a single base away. V is pared back by 4 bases and J by 2 bases, with 11 bases lying between the germline termini. Its CDR3 holds 14 amino acids, cysteine through phenylalanine. This entry keeps only the CDR3 DNA: 42 bases, framed from base 1. CDR1 and CDR2, looked up from the germline V gene, are MNHEY and SVGAGI.

The trial excluded patients who had a history of autoimmune disease or were on systemic immunosuppression. In every dose cohort, peripheral blood was drawn for TCR sequencing at baseline, cycle 4 day 1, and cycle 7 day 1. Samples came from an open-label, multicenter, first-in-human phase I dose-escalation trial of ivuxolimab. The trial enrolled adults with locally advanced or metastatic head and neck squamous cell, hepatocellular, melanoma or renal cell carcinoma. Before TCR sequencing, CD4+ T cells and CD8+ T cells from peripheral blood were sorted into separate populations. This TCR derives from an adult with an advanced solid tumor such as melanoma, head and neck, liver or kidney cancer. Sequenced here: CD4+ or CD8+ T cells sorted from blood, sampled in a trial of the OX40 agonist ivuxolimab. The chain is assembled from TRBV6-5 and TRBJ1-2, and perhaps TRBD1 as D gene, on 6 matching bases. The base sequence is TGTGCCAGCAGTTTTGGACAGACGAACTATGGCTACACCTTC. Protein translation: CASSFGQTNYGYTF.